This is a list of T cell receptor beta chains from one sample in a study of T cell repertoires in cytomegalovirus infection. The antigens of these receptors remain unknown. From the reads, TCRdb called clonotypes with MiXCR, one entry per CDR3 protein. This sample has approximately 730,000 distinct CDR3 sequences, with around 31% found just once. Sequences were derived from cultured PBMCs, sampled from culture after CMV antigen stimulation. The receptors originated from a human donor in good health (CMV status not recorded). Some clones in this sample may be carry-over from other donors' samples. Each CDR3 is given with its conserved first and last residue. The order of the fields is clone size, J gene, V gene, D gene, CDR3 DNA, CDR3 protein. D genes are given only for firm matches. Clone size is given for some rows only: seen once, a few or many times, or a class if the clone is expanded.

clone_size: .
j_call: TRBJ2-1
v_call: TRBV7-4
d_call: .
cdr3_nt: TGTGCCAGCAGCTTGGGACACCCCCTTTACAATGTGCAGTTCTTC
cdr3_aa: CASSLGHPLYNVQFF

clone_size: .
j_call: TRBJ2-4
v_call: TRBV18
d_call: .
cdr3_nt: TGTGCCAGCTCACCAGAGGGAAACATTCAGTACTTC
cdr3_aa: CASSPEGNIQYF

clone_size: many
j_call: TRBJ1-1
v_call: TRBV6-1
d_call: TRBD1
cdr3_nt: TGTGCCAGCGATACCCATCTCCGGGACAGCAACACTGAAGCTTTCTTT
cdr3_aa: CASDTHLRDSNTEAFF

clone_size: .
j_call: TRBJ2-3
v_call: TRBV15
d_call: TRBD1
cdr3_nt: TGTGCCACCAGCAGACCCGGACAGGGTCCGTACACAGATACGCAGTATTTT
cdr3_aa: CATSRPGQGPYTDTQYF

clone_size: few
j_call: TRBJ2-1
v_call: TRBV7-2
d_call: TRBD2
cdr3_nt: TGTGCCAGCAGGCGAAAGGGACTAGCGGGAGAGAGGTATGAGCAGTTCTTC
cdr3_aa: CASRRKGLAGERYEQFF

clone_size: few
j_call: TRBJ2-1
v_call: TRBV10-3
d_call: TRBD2
cdr3_nt: TGTGCCATCAGTGGGGGGGGGGGGTCAGGGTCGAGGTCCTACAATGAGCAGTTCTTC
cdr3_aa: CAISGGGGSGSRSYNEQFF

clone_size: .
j_call: TRBJ1-6
v_call: TRBV7-8
d_call: .
cdr3_nt: TGTGCCAGCAGCTTATCTTCGCCCTCCTATAATTCACCCCTCCACTTT
cdr3_aa: CASSLSSPSYNSPLHF

clone_size: .
j_call: TRBJ1-5
v_call: TRBV6-5
d_call: .
cdr3_nt: TGTGCCAGCAGCCCGACGACAGGAGAAGGCGGTCAGCCCCAGCATTTT
cdr3_aa: CASSPTTGEGGQPQHF

clone_size: .
j_call: TRBJ2-1
v_call: TRBV4-3
d_call: .
cdr3_nt: TGCGCCAGCAGCCAAGATAGGTGGGCTGCCTACAATGAGCAGTTCTTC
cdr3_aa: CASSQDRWAAYNEQFF

clone_size: .
j_call: TRBJ1-2
v_call: TRBV6-2/TRBV6-3
d_call: .
cdr3_nt: TGTGCCAGCAGTTATCAGAAGGCCGGGGCTAACTATGGCTACACCTTC
cdr3_aa: CASSYQKAGANYGYTF

clone_size: .
j_call: TRBJ1-5
v_call: TRBV24-1
d_call: .
cdr3_nt: TGTGCCACCAGTGACTCCGCCGGGGGGAGCAATCAGCCCCAGCATTTT
cdr3_aa: CATSDSAGGSNQPQHF

clone_size: .
j_call: TRBJ2-3
v_call: TRBV5-4
d_call: .
cdr3_nt: TGTGCCAGCAGGGCTAGCGCAGATACGCAGTATTTT
cdr3_aa: CASRASADTQYF

clone_size: many
j_call: TRBJ2-3
v_call: TRBV7-2
d_call: .
cdr3_nt: TGTGCCAGCAGCTTACGTCGGGCCACCTTCCGCCCAGATACGCAGTATTTT
cdr3_aa: CASSLRRATFRPDTQYF

clone_size: .
j_call: TRBJ2-1
v_call: TRBV9
d_call: .
cdr3_nt: TGTGCCAGCAGCGTGGGCCTGGCTTTCGATGAGCAGTTCTTC
cdr3_aa: CASSVGLAFDEQFF

clone_size: .
j_call: TRBJ2-3
v_call: TRBV11-2
d_call: .
cdr3_nt: TGTGCCAGCAGCCGCGGGACAGAGACAGATACGCAGTATTTT
cdr3_aa: CASSRGTETDTQYF

clone_size: .
j_call: TRBJ2-7
v_call: TRBV18
d_call: TRBD2
cdr3_nt: TGTGCCAGCTCACCCCCGACTAGCGGGAGAGTCGGGCAGTACTTC
cdr3_aa: CASSPPTSGRVGQYF

clone_size: .
j_call: TRBJ2-5
v_call: TRBV7-9
d_call: .
cdr3_nt: TGTGCCAGCAGCTTTCAGCATATAGAGACCCAGTACTTC
cdr3_aa: CASSFQHIETQYF

clone_size: .
j_call: TRBJ2-1
v_call: TRBV9
d_call: TRBD2
cdr3_nt: TGTGCCAGCAGCTCCCTCCGGGAACTAGCGGGAGGTCTCGGCAATGAGCAGTTCTTC
cdr3_aa: CASSSLRELAGGLGNEQFF